This T cell receptor beta chain emerged from a study of blood T cell repertoires in COVID-19. The CDR3 length is 17 residues. The protocol was immunoSEQ multiplex PCR, while the TCRdb copy is restricted to in-frame clones and leaves out a portion. The sample includes about 310,000 clones, 75% to 90% of them seen just once. Individuals aged about 18 to 100 years were recruited from about two dozen US areas. The sequenced sample consisted of PBMCs or T cells enriched from blood (not recorded which). The chain carries TRBV21-1 and TRBJ1-2; no DNA check was done on the table's D call, TRBD1. TRBV21-1 is tagged as a pseudogene. The receptor's source is a woman aged 40-49 years who had recovered from COVID-19. CDR3 coding DNA: TGTGCCAGCAGCAAAGAGGTTAGGACAGGCAACCCCCTTGGCTACACCTTC. It translates to CASSKEVRTGNPLGYTF.